The TCR beta chain described here comes from a study of blood T cell repertoires in COVID-19. Study in general: The United States, Italy and Spain supplied acute and convalescent COVID-19 samples. Sources were T cells, B-cell-depleted T cells, or PBMCs; the material itself was cDNA or gDNA.

Per the original methods: Reference gene primer amplification gave nucleated cell count estimates. The repertoire was sequenced with immunoSEQ multiplex PCR; TCRdb's copy has only in-frame clones and lacks some. V and J calls and clone size are given by that table; D and trimming were obtained from the DNA. Of about 140,000 clones detected, approximately 82% appear once; the ten largest clones hold about a tenth. The V end lost 6 bases, the J end lost 4 bases, and 18 bases lay between the germline ends. The CDR3 runs 14 residues. The germline V gene has CDR1 SQVTM and CDR2 ANQGSEA. This TCR derives from a man aged 55 to 70 who had recovered from COVID-19. The sequenced material came from peripheral blood. The J gene is TRBJ1-2, the V gene TRBV29-1; no clear D gene. The CDR3 nucleotides read TGCAGCGTCGCCTACGGGCCCCGGGGCTATGGCTACACCTTC. Translating gives CSVAYGPRGYGYTF. The whole variable domain, filled in from reference TRBV29-1 and TRBJ1-2, reads SAVISQKPSRDICQRGTSLTIQCQVDSQVTMMFWYRQQPGQSLTLIATANQGSEATYESGFVIDKFPISRPNLTFSTLTVSNMSPEDSSIYLCSVAYGPRGYGYTFGSGTRLTVV.